Sequencing of this T cell receptor beta chain was carried out in a study of T cell responses to AZD1222 COVID-19 vaccine. The CDR3 extends over 14 amino acids. Germline loops: CDR1 MNHNS, CDR2 SASEGT. With 2 bases clipped from V and 3 bases from J, the junction kept 3 bases outside the gene matches. TCRdb keeps only in-frame clones here, not all; method: immunoSEQ multiplex PCR. The sample lists 100,000 to 150,000 clones, around nine tenths seen once, with over 5.5% in the top ten. The origin of this receptor is an adult in good health. Specimen: peripheral blood, collected on day 0 of AZD1222 vaccination. The chain is built from TRBV6-1 and TRBJ2-7, with 8 positions matching TRBD2. The CDR3 nucleotides are TGTGCCAGCAGTGAACTGGGACTAGACTACGAGCAGTACTTC. It codes for CASSELGLDYEQYF.